A selection of T cell receptor beta chains follows, all from one sample in a study of Ad26.COV2.S vaccination and SARS-CoV-2 variants. The protocol was immunoSEQ multiplex PCR, while the TCRdb copy is restricted to in-frame clones and leaves out a portion. The sample lists roughly 140,000 clones; 70% to 90% were seen once. The source material was peripheral blood, sampled after recovery from COVID-19. The receptors stem from a human donor who had recovered from COVID-19. Each CDR3 is given with its conserved first and last residue. The D gene is left open where the match is weak. Clone size is shown for a subset of rows, as once, few, many or a class of expanded clone.

J gene | clone size | V gene | D gene | CDR3 protein | CDR3 DNA
TRBJ2-1 | . | TRBV5-4 | . | CASSFGNEQFF | TGTGCCAGCAGCTTCGGTAATGAGCAGTTCTTC
TRBJ2-6 | . | TRBV4-1 | TRBD2 | CASSLAGGIRSGANVLTF | TGCGCCAGCAGCCTCGCGGGGGGCATACGTTCTGGGGCCAACGTCCTGACTTTC
TRBJ2-5 | . | TRBV6-5 | . | CATNDGGPQYF | TGTGCCACTAACGACGGTGGACCCCAGTACTTC
TRBJ1-5 | . | TRBV5-6 | TRBD1 | CASSSTWDRSQPQHF | TGTGCCAGCAGCTCGACTTGGGACAGAAGTCAGCCCCAGCATTTT
TRBJ2-7 | . | TRBV7-9 | . | CASSLAQNEQYF | TGTGCCAGCAGCTTAGCGCAGAACGAGCAGTACTTC
TRBJ2-5 | . | TRBV12-3/TRBV12-4 | . | CASSLEEETQYF | TGTGCCAGCAGTTTAGAGGAGGAGACCCAGTACTTC
TRBJ1-4 | . | TRBV7-9 | . | CASSLARGGAEKLFF | TGTGCCAGCAGCTTAGCGAGGGGAGGCGCTGAAAAACTGTTTTTT
TRBJ1-5 | . | TRBV19 | . | CARTPQGLYQPQHF | TGTGCCAGGACACCCCAGGGACTATATCAGCCCCAGCATTTT
TRBJ2-7 | . | TRBV7-2 | . | CASSFRPAIDEQYF | TGTGCCAGCAGCTTTAGGCCGGCAATCGACGAGCAGTACTTC
TRBJ2-3 | . | TRBV5-1 | TRBD2 | CASSFDAGGSTDTQYF | TGCGCCAGCAGCTTCGATGCGGGGGGTAGCACAGATACGCAGTATTTT
TRBJ1-1 | few | TRBV10-2 | . | CASRWAKENTEAFF | TGCGCCAGCAGGTGGGCCAAAGAGAACACTGAAGCTTTCTTT
TRBJ1-2 | . | TRBV2 | . | CASRDAGYGGYTF | TGTGCCAGCAGGGATGCAGGGTATGGTGGCTACACCTTC
TRBJ2-7 | . | TRBV9 | TRBD1 | CASSAQQGITEQYF | TGTGCCAGCAGCGCCCAACAGGGGATCACCGAGCAGTACTTC
TRBJ2-7 | . | TRBV28 | . | CASSISEDVYEQYF | TGTGCCAGCAGTATATCGGAGGATGTCTACGAGCAGTACTTC
TRBJ2-7 | . | TRBV10-2 | TRBD1 | CASRRGTGSSYEQYF | TGCGCCAGCAGGCGCGGGACAGGGTCTTCCTACGAGCAGTACTTC
TRBJ2-3 | . | TRBV7-9 | . | CASGNRDSTDTQYF | TGTGCCAGCGGGAACAGAGACAGCACAGATACGCAGTATTTT
TRBJ1-1 | . | TRBV7-9 | TRBD1 | CASSPRGDRVFF | TGTGCCAGCAGCCCGCGCGGGGACAGGGTGTTCTTT
TRBJ1-2 | . | TRBV29-1 | . | CSVDRGSGYTF | TGCAGCGTTGATAGAGGGTCTGGCTACACCTTC
TRBJ2-2 | . | TRBV27 | . | CASSLRTGELFF | TGTGCCAGCAGTTTGAGGACCGGGGAGCTGTTTTTT
TRBJ2-7 | . | TRBV6-2/TRBV6-3 | TRBD2 | CASSQRGSTYEQYF | TGTGCCAGCAGTCAGCGGGGGTCGACCTACGAGCAGTACTTC
TRBJ1-6 | . | TRBV27 | TRBD1 | CASSLTGLRGSPLHF | TGTGCCAGCAGTTTGACAGGGCTTAGGGGTTCACCCCTCCACTTT
TRBJ1-1 | . | TRBV28 | . | CASSLGHTEAFF | TGTGCCAGCAGTTTGGGGCACACTGAAGCTTTCTTT
TRBJ2-7 | once | TRBV2 | . | CASVGDGSYEQYF | TGTGCCAGCGTAGGTGACGGGTCCTACGAGCAGTACTTC
TRBJ2-7 | . | TRBV20-1 | . | CSARVSFREYF | TGCAGTGCTAGAGTGAGTTTTAGGGAGTACTTC
TRBJ1-1 | . | TRBV4-3 | TRBD1 | CASSLVTGVYTEAFF | TGCGCCAGCAGCCTAGTGACAGGGGTGTACACTGAAGCTTTCTTT
TRBJ2-5 | . | TRBV15 | . | CATSSNNGAGLLQETQYF | TGTGCCACCAGCTCCAACAACGGGGCGGGCCTGCTCCAAGAGACCCAGTACTTC
TRBJ2-2 | . | TRBV19 | TRBD1 | CASSTGPSTGTGFTGELFF | TGTGCCAGTAGCACGGGGCCCTCCACCGGGACAGGGTTCACCGGGGAGCTGTTTTTT
TRBJ2-7 | . | TRBV28 | . | CASSLAQISYEQYF | TGTGCCAGCAGTTTGGCGCAAATCTCCTACGAGCAGTACTTC
TRBJ2-5 | . | TRBV28 | . | CATQIWGGRQETQYF | TGTGCCACCCAGATTTGGGGGGGCCGCCAAGAGACCCAGTACTTC
TRBJ1-6 | . | TRBV5-6 | . | CASSRYRVSSYNSPLHF | TGTGCCAGCAGCCGGTACAGGGTTAGCTCCTATAATTCACCCCTCCACTTT
TRBJ1-1 | . | TRBV5-6 | TRBD1 | CASNDFYRGSTEAFF | TGTGCCAGCAACGATTTTTACAGGGGGTCCACTGAAGCTTTCTTT
TRBJ1-1 | . | TRBV6-1 | . | CASSDRATEAFF | TGTGCCAGCAGTGACAGGGCCACTGAAGCTTTCTTT
TRBJ2-2 | few | TRBV10-1 | . | CASSESITGELFF | TGCGCCAGCAGTGAGTCGATAACCGGGGAGCTGTTTTTT
TRBJ1-3 | . | TRBV7-2 | TRBD1 | CASSNTGGSGNTIYF | TGTGCCAGCAGCAACACAGGGGGCTCCGGAAACACCATATATTTT
TRBJ1-2 | . | TRBV10-2 | . | CASSEGGRYGYTF | TGCGCCAGCAGTGAAGGGGGGCGCTATGGCTACACCTTC
TRBJ2-7 | . | TRBV11-2 | . | CASSLVTGSYEQYF | TGTGCCAGCAGCTTAGTTACGGGCTCCTACGAGCAGTACTTC
TRBJ2-2 | . | TRBV7-9 | TRBD2 | CASSLLTSGDRTGELFF | TGTGCCAGCAGCTTGTTGACTAGCGGGGACCGCACCGGGGAGCTGTTTTTT
TRBJ2-7 | . | TRBV11-2 | TRBD1 | CASSTRTGLNEQYF | TGTGCCAGCAGCACCAGGACAGGGCTTAACGAGCAGTACTTC
TRBJ1-2 | . | TRBV28 | . | CASSTFRLGVMNYGYTF | TGTGCCAGCAGTACCTTTCGTTTGGGGGTGATGAACTATGGCTACACCTTC
TRBJ2-2 | . | TRBV27 | TRBD1 | CASSNRDSNTGELFF | TGTGCCAGCAGTAACCGGGACAGCAACACCGGGGAGCTGTTTTTT
TRBJ2-5 | . | TRBV5-1 | . | CASSLEGPGETQYF | TGCGCCAGCAGCTTGGAGGGGCCCGGGGAGACCCAGTACTTC
TRBJ1-2 | . | TRBV12-5 | . | CASGLVQQGVLNGYTF | TGTGCTAGTGGTTTGGTACAGCAGGGAGTTTTGAATGGCTACACCTTC
TRBJ1-4 | . | TRBV12-2 | . | CASRAHRGANEKLFF | TGTGCAAGTCGGGCTCATCGTGGGGCTAATGAAAAACTGTTTTTT
TRBJ1-2 | . | TRBV7-2 | TRBD1 | CASSLQQGSRTF | TGTGCCAGCAGCCTGCAACAGGGGTCGAGAACCTTC
TRBJ2-5 | . | TRBV11-3 | TRBD2 | CASSQSKLAGSPETQYF | TGTGCCAGCAGCCAAAGTAAACTAGCGGGGAGTCCAGAGACCCAGTACTTC
TRBJ1-4 | . | TRBV28 | . | CASSLSPAPFGEKLFF | TGTGCCAGCAGTTTAAGCCCGGCCCCGTTTGGTGAAAAACTGTTTTTT
TRBJ2-1 | . | TRBV19 | TRBD2 | CASSISGGSYNEQFF | TGTGCCAGTAGTATCAGCGGGGGCTCCTACAATGAGCAGTTCTTC